Below are 10 T cell receptor beta chains sequenced from a single sample in a study of shared clonotypes between healthy human individuals. Generated by immunoSEQ multiplex PCR, the TCRdb table keeps only in-frame clones and is missing some. The sample carries around 610,000 clones, roughly 96% recorded once. Terminally differentiated effector memory CD45RA+ cells were left out of the naive CD8 fraction, which was CD45RO-negative and positively selected for CCR7. The specimen sequenced was naive CD8+ T cells sorted from blood. These receptors were obtained from a woman aged 25-40 years in good health.

The rearrangement joins TRBV6-6 to TRBJ2-7, with TRBD1 matching over 7 bases. The CDR3 totals 14 residues. Germline loops: CDR1 MNHNY, CDR2 SVGAGI (reference sequence). V lost 5 bases to trimming and J lost 2 bases; unmatched junction nucleotides: 6. The CDR3 region is CASSPGQETYEQYF. The CDR3 DNA is TGTGCCAGCAGTCCCGGACAGGAGACCTACGAGCAGTACTTC.

This rearrangement joins TRBV5-8 to TRBJ2-5; D not certain. The CDR3 runs to 11 residues. Deletions cut 0 bases from V and 6 bases from J, with 3 bases between. The germline gives CDR1 SGHTS, CDR2 YDEGEE. The chain's CDR3 is CASSLGKTQYF. CDR3 sequence (DNA): TGTGCCAGCAGCTTGGGAAAGACCCAGTACTTC.

The chain couples TRBV28 to TRBJ1-5, with D tentatively TRBD1 (5 bases). The CDR3 totals 16 residues. V lost 7 bases to trimming and J lost 0 bases, with 16 bases between them. The germline V gene encodes CDR1 MDHEN and CDR2 SYDVKM. The CDR3 region is CASTPPTVYSNQPQHF. In DNA form, the CDR3 reads TGTGCCAGCACCCCCCCGACAGTATATAGCAATCAGCCCCAGCATTTT.

The V gene is TRBV28, the J gene TRBJ1-5; tentative D call: TRBD1 (6 bases). CDR3 size: 16 residues. Germline CDR1 MDHEN, CDR2 SYDVKM. With 7 bases removed from V and 4 bases from J, the gap between germline ends came to 20 bases. CDR3 coding DNA: TGTGCCAGCACACAACAGGGTATCTTATTAAATCAGCCCCAGCATTTT. This gives the protein CASTQQGILLNQPQHF.

CDR3 sequence reads: CASSRLKGQENPGELFF. The CDR3 DNA sequence: TGTGCCAGCAGCCGTCTAAAGGGGCAGGAAAATCCCGGGGAGCTGTTTTTT. The chain links TRBV14 to TRBJ2-2; tentative D call: TRBD1 (5 bases). The CDR3 runs to 17 residues. With 4 bases removed from V and 6 bases from J, the gap between germline ends came to 21 bases. Germline V lookup: CDR1 SGHDN, CDR2 FVKESK.

The V call is TRBV13, the J call TRBJ1-1, with TRBD1 matching 8 bases. The junction had 8 bases not matched to a gene; V was cut back by 3 bases and J by 5 bases. CDR1 and CDR2 from the germline V gene are PRHDT and FYEKMQ (reference sequence). This CDR3 has 15 residues. Here the CDR3 reads CASSFQDRAETEAFF. The CDR3 DNA sequence: TGTGCCAGCAGCTTTCAGGACAGGGCGGAGACTGAAGCTTTCTTT.

CDR3 DNA: TGTGCCAGCAGCTTGTTGGCTGAGGGGGTAGGAAACACCATATATTTT. Amino acids: CASSLLAEGVGNTIYF. The chain recombines TRBV5-4 with TRBJ1-3; D is possibly TRBD1 (6 bases). Trimming removed 1 base from V and 4 bases from J, with 15 bases in between. The V gene's germline CDR1 is SGHNT and CDR2 YYREEE (reference sequence). The CDR3 has 16 residues.

The rearrangement uses TRBV9 and TRBJ2-1; 7 bases line up with TRBD1. J gave up 11 bases and V 3 bases, and 5 bases lay outside the gene matches. Germline CDR1 reads SGDLS; CDR2 reads YYNGEE. The CDR3 totals 12 residues. CDR3 sequence: CASSAGTDKQFF. The DNA of the CDR3 is TGTGCCAGCAGCGCAGGGACAGATAAGCAGTTCTTC.

This chain connects TRBV28 to TRBJ2-7, with TRBD1 as a possible D gene (5 bases). There are 12 residues in the CDR3. Germline V gene lookup returns CDR1 MDHEN and CDR2 SYDVKM. The V and J ends lost 5 bases and 6 bases respectively, with 11 bases between them. CDR3 bases: TGTGCCAGCAGTCAGGGTAGGGGCGAGCAGTACTTC. Its translation is CASSQGRGEQYF.

The chain uses TRBV2 and TRBJ1-4; D is ambiguous. Trimming removed 3 bases from V and 0 bases from J, with 8 bases in between. The length of the CDR3 is 15 residues. Per the germline V gene, CDR1 is SNHLY and CDR2 is FYNNEI. CDR3 nucleotide sequence: TGTGCCAGCAGTGAGGTCCTCCCAACTAATGAAAAACTGTTTTTT. Translated, it gives CASSEVLPTNEKLFF.